This T cell receptor (beta chain) was documented in a study of T cell responses to AZD1222 COVID-19 vaccine. General study findings and limits: Targets within unmutated variant regions were reportedly found for nearly half of spike-specific TCRs. Donors, mostly white British, included more females; clonal diversity was possibly underestimated.

Concerning this clone itself: The antigen is unknown.

Sequencing used immunoSEQ multiplex PCR; TCRdb keeps in-frame clones, though not all of them. The sample shows about 66,000 clones, 70% to 80% of them seen only once. Germline assignment: CDR1 SGHKS and CDR2 YYEKEE (reference sequence). Deletions cut 0 bases from V and 8 bases from J, with 14 bases between. CDR3 length: 14 residues. The sequencing here drew on peripheral blood, taken on day 0 of MenACWY control vaccination. The genes are TRBV5-5 and TRBJ1-2; D not certain. The TCR sequence derives from an adult in good health. The CDR3 spells CASSLDGSLGGYTF. In nucleotides, the CDR3 is TGTGCCAGCAGCTTGGACGGGTCCTTAGGAGGCTACACCTTC.